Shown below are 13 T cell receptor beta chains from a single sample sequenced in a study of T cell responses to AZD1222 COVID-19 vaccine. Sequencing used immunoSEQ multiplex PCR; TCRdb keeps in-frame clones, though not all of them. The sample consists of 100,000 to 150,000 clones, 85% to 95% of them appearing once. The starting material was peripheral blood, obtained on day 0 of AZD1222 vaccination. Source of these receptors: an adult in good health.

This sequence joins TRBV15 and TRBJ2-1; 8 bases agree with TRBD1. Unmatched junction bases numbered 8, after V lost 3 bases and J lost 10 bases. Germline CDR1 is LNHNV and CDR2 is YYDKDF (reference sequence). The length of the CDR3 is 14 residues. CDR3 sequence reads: CATSRGDRGEEQFF. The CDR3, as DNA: TGTGCCACCAGCAGGGGAGACAGGGGAGAAGAGCAGTTCTTC. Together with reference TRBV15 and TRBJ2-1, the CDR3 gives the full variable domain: DAMVIQNPRYQVTQFGKPVTLSCSQTLNHNVMYWYQQKSSQAPKLLFHYYDKDFNNEADTPDNFQSRRPNTSFCFLDIRSPGLGDTAMYLCATSRGDRGEEQFFGPGTRLTVL.

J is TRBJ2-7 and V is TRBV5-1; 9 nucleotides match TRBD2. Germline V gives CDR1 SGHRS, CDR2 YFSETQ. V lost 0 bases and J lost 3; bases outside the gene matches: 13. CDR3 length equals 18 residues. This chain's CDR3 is CASSLGISGRGSFYEQYF. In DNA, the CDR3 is TGCGCCAGCAGCTTGGGCATTAGCGGGAGAGGATCGTTCTACGAGCAGTACTTC.

CDR3 protein: CSASLEGLGSEAFF. In DNA form, the CDR3 reads TGCAGTGCTAGTTTGGAGGGCTTGGGCTCTGAAGCTTTCTTT. The chain carries TRBV20-1 and TRBJ1-1, with D unresolved. Germline lookup yields CDR1 DFQATT and CDR2 SNEGSKA (reference sequence). This CDR3 has 14 residues. V lost 3 bases and J 6 bases, leaving 17 bases between the germline ends.

CDR3 region: CAWSVGGSVVDIQYF. For the CDR3, the DNA is TGTGCCTGGAGTGTAGGGGGTTCCGTGGTGGACATTCAGTACTTC. The chain uses TRBV30 and TRBJ2-4; D might be TRBD1 (6 bases). The ends were cut back, 0 bases at V and 8 bases at J, with 17 bases in the middle. The CDR3 is 15 residues long. Per germline, CDR1 GTSNPN and CDR2 SVGIG (reference sequence).

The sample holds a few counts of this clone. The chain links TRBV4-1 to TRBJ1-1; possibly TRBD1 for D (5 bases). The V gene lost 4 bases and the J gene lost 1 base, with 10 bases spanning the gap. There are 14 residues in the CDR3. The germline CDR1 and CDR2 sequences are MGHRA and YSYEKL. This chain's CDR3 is CASSRLQANTEAFF. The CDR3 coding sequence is TGCGCCAGCAGCCGCCTACAGGCGAACACTGAAGCTTTCTTT.

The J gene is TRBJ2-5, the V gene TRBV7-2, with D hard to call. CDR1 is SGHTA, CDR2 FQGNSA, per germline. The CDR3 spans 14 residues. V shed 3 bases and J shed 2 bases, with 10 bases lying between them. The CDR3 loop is CASSFSSRQETQYF. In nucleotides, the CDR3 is TGTGCCAGCAGCTTCTCTTCGCGGCAAGAGACCCAGTACTTC. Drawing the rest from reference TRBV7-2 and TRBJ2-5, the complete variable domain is GAGVSQSPSNKVTEKGKDVELRCDPISGHTALYWYRQSLGQGLEFLIYFQGNSAPDKSGLPSDRFSAERTGGSVSTLTIQRTQQEDSAVYLCASSFSSRQETQYFGPGTRLLVL.

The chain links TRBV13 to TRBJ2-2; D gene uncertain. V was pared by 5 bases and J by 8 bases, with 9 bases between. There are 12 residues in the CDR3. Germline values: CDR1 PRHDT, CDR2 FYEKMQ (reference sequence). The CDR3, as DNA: TGTGCCAGCAGCGCCGCTCGTGGGGAGCTGTTTTTT. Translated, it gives CASSAARGELFF. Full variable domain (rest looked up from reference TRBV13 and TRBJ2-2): AAGVIQSPRHLIKEKRETATLKCYPIPRHDTVYWYQQGPGQDPQFLISFYEKMQSDKGSIPDRFSAQQFSDYHSELNMSSLELGDSALYFCASSAARGELFFGEGSRLTVL.

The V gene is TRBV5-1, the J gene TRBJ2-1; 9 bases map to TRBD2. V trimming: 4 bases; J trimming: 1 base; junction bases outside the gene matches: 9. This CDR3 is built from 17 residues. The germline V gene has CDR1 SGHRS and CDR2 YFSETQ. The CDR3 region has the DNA TGCGCCAGCAGCCTTTCACTAGCGGGCGGATCCTACAATGAGCAGTTCTTC. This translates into CASSLSLAGGSYNEQFF. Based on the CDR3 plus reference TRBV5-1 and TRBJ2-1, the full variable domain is KAGVTQTPRYLIKTRGQQVTLSCSPISGHRSVSWYQQTPGQGLQFLFEYFSETQRNKGNFPGRFSGRQFSNSRSEMNVSTLELGDSALYLCASSLSLAGGSYNEQFFGPGTRLTVL.

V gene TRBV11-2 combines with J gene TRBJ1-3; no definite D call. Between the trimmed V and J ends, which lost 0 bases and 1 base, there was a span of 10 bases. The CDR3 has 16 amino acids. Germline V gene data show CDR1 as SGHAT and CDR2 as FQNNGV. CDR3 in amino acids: CASSLEIANSGNTIYF. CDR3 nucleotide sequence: TGTGCCAGCAGCTTAGAAATAGCGAATTCTGGAAACACCATATATTTT.

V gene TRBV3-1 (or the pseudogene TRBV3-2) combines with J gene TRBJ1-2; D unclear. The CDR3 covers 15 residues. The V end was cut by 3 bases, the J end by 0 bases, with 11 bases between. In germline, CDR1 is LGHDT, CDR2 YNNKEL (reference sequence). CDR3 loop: CASSQGGKTNYGYTF. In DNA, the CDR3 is TGTGCCAGCAGCCAGGGCGGGAAGACTAACTATGGCTACACCTTC.

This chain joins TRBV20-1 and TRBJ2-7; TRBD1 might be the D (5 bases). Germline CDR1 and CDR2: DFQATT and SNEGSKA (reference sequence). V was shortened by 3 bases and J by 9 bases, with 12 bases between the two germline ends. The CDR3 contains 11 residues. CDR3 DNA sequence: TGCAGTGCTAGCCAGGGCCTCGGGCAGTACTTC. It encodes CSASQGLGQYF.

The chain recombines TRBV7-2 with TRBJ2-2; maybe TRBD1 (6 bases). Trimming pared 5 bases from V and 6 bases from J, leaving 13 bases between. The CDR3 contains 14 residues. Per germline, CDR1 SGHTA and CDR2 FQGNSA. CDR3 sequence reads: CASSTRTASGELFF. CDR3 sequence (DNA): TGTGCCAGCAGCACCCGGACAGCCTCCGGGGAGCTGTTTTTT.

CDR3 coding DNA: TGTGCCAGTAGACCCCGACTAGCGGGCAGAAATGAGCAGTTCTTC. As protein: CASRPRLAGRNEQFF. V and J are TRBV19 and TRBJ2-1; 10 positions agree with TRBD2. Germline trimming cut 6 bases from V and 7 bases from J; bases unmatched to any gene: 9. CDR3 length equals 15 residues. In germline, CDR1 is LNHDA, CDR2 SQIVND (reference sequence).